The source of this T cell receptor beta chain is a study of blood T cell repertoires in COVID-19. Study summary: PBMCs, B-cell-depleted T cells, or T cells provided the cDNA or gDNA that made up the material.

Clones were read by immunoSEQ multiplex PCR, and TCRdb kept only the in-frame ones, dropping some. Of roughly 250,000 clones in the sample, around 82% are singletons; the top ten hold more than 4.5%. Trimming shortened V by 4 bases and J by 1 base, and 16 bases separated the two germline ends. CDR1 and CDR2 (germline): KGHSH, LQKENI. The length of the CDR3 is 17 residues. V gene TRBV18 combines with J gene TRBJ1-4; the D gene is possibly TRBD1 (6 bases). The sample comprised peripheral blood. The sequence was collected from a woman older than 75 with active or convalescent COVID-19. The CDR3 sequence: CASSRQGSWGTNEKLFF. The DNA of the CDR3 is TGTGCCAGCTCACGCCAGGGGAGTTGGGGAACTAATGAAAAACTGTTTTTT.